A single TCR beta chain is shown here with its context. What it binds is not known. Trimming took 4 bases from V and 9 from J; bases not matched to a gene: 15. This CDR3 spans 16 amino acids. Germline CDR1 and CDR2: SGHRS and YFSETQ. Measured with immunoSEQ multiplex PCR; TCRdb has only the in-frame clones, and not every one. The sample has fewer than 8,000 clones, about 83% seen once. The data were obtained in a study of immune cell composition in non-small cell lung cancer. Study summary: Tumours were mainly lung adenocarcinoma or squamous cell carcinoma. Study conclusions and caveats: Tumour-associated clones >0.5% occurred in about a third of adenocarcinomas, under 85% of squamous. Lung adenocarcinomas had lower top 10 clone scores and clonality than squamous tumours. It was not proven that tumour-reactive clones equal dominant tumour-associated clones.

The V and J genes are TRBV5-1 and TRBJ2-1, with TRBD1 matching over 8 bases. The sample was lung tumor tissue. This TCR derives from a human donor with non-small cell lung cancer. The CDR3 coding sequence is TGCGCCAGCAGCCCCGCGGGGCAGGGGGCGCGTACTGAGCAGTTCTTC. This codes for CASSPAGQGARTEQFF. The full variable domain, rest sourced from reference TRBV5-1 and TRBJ2-1, is KAGVTQTPRYLIKTRGQQVTLSCSPISGHRSVSWYQQTPGQGLQFLFEYFSETQRNKGNFPGRFSGRQFSNSRSEMNVSTLELGDSALYLCASSPAGQGARTEQFFGPGTRLTVL.